Each of the 29 T cell receptor beta chains below was sequenced from the same sample in a study of CD8 T cells in Susac syndrome. Random hexamers were used to reverse transcribe the RNA input (0.5 to 1 ug). TCRdb fed the immunoSEQ multiplex PCR reads into MiXCR, producing one record per CDR3 protein. Of about 150,000 distinct CDR3 sequences in the sample, roughly 95% were seen once. The specimen sequenced was CD8+ T cells from PBMCs. The source is a human donor with multiple sclerosis.

This chain joins TRBV27 and TRBJ2-2; D possibly uses TRBD1 or TRBD2 (7 bases each). CDR3 size: 19 residues. The V gene lost 4 bases and the J gene lost 3 bases, with 24 bases spanning the gap. CDR1 and CDR2 from the germline V gene are MNHEY and SMNVEV (reference sequence). The CDR3 DNA is TGTGCCAGCAGTTCGACAGGGAGGGAGGTCGAGTTTTACACCGGGGAGCTGTTTTTT. This sequence encodes CASSSTGREVEFYTGELFF.

The gene calls are TRBV6-1 and TRBJ2-7; D is possibly TRBD1 (5 bases). From germline, CDR1 is MNHNS and CDR2 SASEGT. The V end lost 7 bases, the J end lost 1 base, and 14 bases lay between the germline ends. The CDR3 contains 14 residues. The CDR3 sequence is CASKPREGSYEQYV. CDR3 sequence (DNA): TGTGCCAGCAAACCCAGGGAAGGATCCTACGAGCAGTACGTC.

The rearrangement uses TRBV27 and TRBJ1-5; D possibly corresponds to TRBD1 (5 bases). With 5 bases removed from V and 7 bases from J, the gap between germline ends came to 12 bases. Germline V gives CDR1 MNHEY, CDR2 SMNVEV (reference sequence). The CDR3 spans 13 residues. The CDR3 DNA is TGTGCCAGCAGTCTCAGGGTGGAACAGCCCCAGCATTTT. As protein: CASSLRVEQPQHF.

The rearrangement links TRBV29-1 to TRBJ2-3, with unresolved D. V lost 3 bases and J lost 2, with 18 bases in between. The V gene's germline CDR1 is SQVTM and CDR2 ANQGSEA. CDR3 size: 16 residues. The CDR3 reads CSVDLDLRRYTDTQYF. The CDR3 DNA sequence: TGCAGCGTTGACTTGGACCTTAGACGATACACAGATACGCAGTATTTT.

The gene calls are TRBV25-1 and TRBJ2-3; no clear D. V was cut by 6 bases and J by 6 bases, with 10 bases left in between. Germline CDR1 is MGHDK and CDR2 is SYGVNS. This CDR3 region has 12 residues. CDR3 in amino acids: CASSDGADTQYF. The CDR3 coding sequence is TGTGCCAGCAGCGACGGCGCTGATACGCAGTATTTT.

V and J are TRBV27 and TRBJ2-5; 11 bases fit TRBD2. Germline lookup yields CDR1 MNHEY and CDR2 SMNVEV (reference sequence). The CDR3 loop spans 15 amino acids. V shed 0 bases, J shed 11 bases, and the junction held 8 bases outside the gene matches. The CDR3 DNA reads TGTGCCAGCAGTTTATCGATATCGCTAGCGGGGGGACAGTACTTC. It encodes CASSLSISLAGGQYF.

The chain is built from TRBV15 and TRBJ2-7; the D is unclear. CDR3 length equals 14 residues. Per germline, CDR1 LNHNV and CDR2 YYDKDF (reference sequence). With 3 bases removed from V and 2 bases from J, the gap between germline ends came to 11 bases. CDR3 protein: CATSSRGYPYEQYF. DNA of the CDR3: TGTGCCACCAGCAGCCGTGGGTACCCCTACGAGCAGTACTTC.

This chain joins TRBV12-3 or TRBV12-4 and TRBJ2-1; D not certain. V lost 3 bases and J 10 bases, leaving 7 bases between the germline ends. The CDR3 has 11 residues. The DNA for the CDR3 is TGTGCCAGCAGTTTCGGAACCGAGCAGTTCTTC. It codes for CASSFGTEQFF.

The V call is TRBV3-1, the J call TRBJ2-7; 7 nucleotides match TRBD1. Trimming at V came to 4 bases and at J to 5 bases, leaving 8 bases not matched to a gene. This CDR3 is 14 amino acids long. Germline V gene lookup returns CDR1 LGHDT and CDR2 YNNKEL (reference sequence). The CDR3 region is CASSPTGLKNEQYV. The CDR3 bases are TGTGCCAGCAGCCCGACAGGGTTAAAGAACGAGCAGTACGTC.

The genes are TRBV20-1 and TRBJ2-7; D may be TRBD1 (5 bases). This CDR3 comprises 11 residues. V lost 6 bases and J lost 5, with 11 bases in between. Germline V gives CDR1 DFQATT, CDR2 SNEGSKA (reference sequence). CDR3 DNA: TGCAGTGCACTAAGGGGAAACGAGCAGTACTTC. Its translation is CSALRGNEQYF.

The rearrangement links TRBV29-1 to TRBJ1-2; 9 nucleotides agree with TRBD1. Germline trimming cut 5 bases from V and 4 bases from J; bases unmatched to any gene: 8. Germline CDR1 reads SQVTM; CDR2 reads ANQGSEA. The length of the CDR3 is 14 residues. CDR3 DNA sequence: TGCAGCGTTCCCGGACAGGGGTCTGTCTATGGCTACACCTTC. This encodes CSVPGQGSVYGYTF.

The rearrangement links TRBV5-6 to TRBJ1-2; D gene ambiguous. This CDR3 has 12 amino acids. CDR1 and CDR2 (germline): SGHDT, YYEEEE. The V and J ends lost 5 bases and 0 bases respectively, with 5 bases between them. Here the CDR3 DNA reads TGTGCCAGCAGTCCTGCTAACTATGGCTACACCTTC. As protein: CASSPANYGYTF.

The rearrangement uses TRBV27 and TRBJ2-1, with no clear D. The CDR3 covers 12 residues. Trimming cost V 6 bases and J 5 bases, with 8 bases left between them. Germline values: CDR1 MNHEY, CDR2 SMNVEV (reference sequence). The CDR3 region has the DNA TGTGCCAGCAGCGGAATCCACAATGAGCAGTTCTTC. Protein product: CASSGIHNEQFF.

The V call is TRBV7-2, the J call TRBJ2-5; TRBD2 agrees at 13 bases. CDR1 and CDR2 from the germline V gene are SGHTA and FQGNSA. V lost 3 bases and J lost 2; bases outside the gene matches: 6. The CDR3 spans 17 residues. The CDR3 protein is CASSFGATSGGQETQYF. Written as DNA, the CDR3 is TGTGCCAGCAGCTTTGGCGCGACTAGCGGGGGGCAAGAGACCCAGTACTTC.

The V and J genes are TRBV29-1 and TRBJ2-3; D remains unclear. This CDR3 has 14 residues. The germline V and J ends were trimmed by 6 bases and 0 bases, with 13 bases remaining between them. Germline CDR1 reads SQVTM; CDR2 reads ANQGSEA. The CDR3 loop is CSVTFWGSTDTQYF. In DNA, the CDR3 is TGCAGCGTCACCTTCTGGGGTAGCACAGATACGCAGTATTTT.

This chain's CDR3 is CASSPRDRANSPLHF. The DNA for the CDR3 is TGTGCCAGCAGCCCTAGGGACAGGGCTAATTCACCCCTCCACTTT. The chain is built from TRBV21-1 and TRBJ1-6; the table's D call, TRBD1, was not checked against the DNA. TRBV21-1 is a known pseudogene. CDR3 length: 15 amino acids.

CDR3 region: CASSPTYRETQYF. CDR3 in DNA: TGTGCCAGCAGCCCCACATACCGAGAGACCCAGTACTTC. The rearrangement uses TRBV13 and TRBJ2-5; D unresolved. CDR1 PRHDT and CDR2 FYEKMQ come from the germline V gene (reference sequence). Deletions cut 5 bases from V and 4 bases from J, with 11 bases between. This CDR3 is built from 13 residues. The whole variable domain, filled in from reference TRBV13 and TRBJ2-5, reads AAGVIQSPRHLIKEKRETATLKCYPIPRHDTVYWYQQGPGQDPQFLISFYEKMQSDKGSIPDRFSAQQFSDYHSELNMSSLELGDSALYFCASSPTYRETQYFGPGTRLLVL.

The chain is built from TRBV30 and TRBJ1-1, with no clear D. V was pared by 4 bases and J by 8 bases, with 14 bases between. CDR1 is GTSNPN and CDR2 is SVGIG in the germline V gene (reference sequence). The CDR3 spans 12 residues. This CDR3 is CAWNKGVGEAFF. The CDR3 bases are TGTGCCTGGAATAAGGGAGTCGGAGAAGCTTTCTTT.

This chain links TRBV24-1 with TRBJ2-7; 9 bases are a match to TRBD1. CDR1 and CDR2 (germline): KGHDR, SFDVKD. CDR3 length: 16 amino acids. V was clipped by 2 bases and J by 2 bases; unmatched bases: 6. The CDR3 coding sequence is TGTGCCACCAGTGATTCGGGGACAGGGTTAGCCTACGAGCAGTACTTC. Translated, it gives CATSDSGTGLAYEQYF.

V gene TRBV2 combines with J gene TRBJ2-7, with D unclear. Between the trimmed V and J ends, which lost 5 bases and 0 bases, there was a span of 11 bases. This CDR3 has 14 amino acids. CDR1 and CDR2 (germline): SNHLY, FYNNEI. CDR3 bases: TGTGCCAGCAGTCCCGAGACGGACTCCTACGAGCAGTACTTC. This sequence encodes CASSPETDSYEQYF.

The chain recombines TRBV29-1 with TRBJ2-2; D is unresolved. The CDR3 loop spans 13 amino acids. Germline V gene sequence: CDR1 SQVTM, CDR2 ANQGSEA. Trimming pared 3 bases from V and 2 bases from J, leaving 7 bases between. CDR3 DNA: TGCAGCGTTGAGGCCTTTAACACCGGGGAGCTGTTTTTT. Amino acids: CSVEAFNTGELFF.

This chain joins TRBV29-1 and TRBJ2-1; the match to TRBD1 covers 9 bases. Germline lookup yields CDR1 SQVTM and CDR2 ANQGSEA. The V and J ends lost 7 bases and 0 bases, in that order; junction bases with no gene match: 4. This CDR3 is 14 amino acids long. The CDR3 here is CSEGTGNSYNEQFF. CDR3 nucleotides: TGCAGCGAAGGGACAGGGAACTCCTACAATGAGCAGTTCTTC.

The chain is built from TRBV7-9 and TRBJ2-2; possible D gene TRBD2, 7 bases. This CDR3 is built from 19 residues. Germline-derived CDR1 and CDR2 are SEHNR and FQNEAQ (reference sequence). Between the trimmed V and J ends, which lost 5 bases and 2 bases, there was a span of 24 bases. CDR3 loop: CASSPPGASGHLNTGELFF. Here the CDR3 DNA reads TGTGCCAGCAGCCCGCCAGGGGCTAGCGGACATTTAAACACCGGGGAGCTGTTTTTT. Based on the CDR3 plus reference TRBV7-9 and TRBJ2-2, the full variable domain is DTGVSQNPRHKITKRGQNVTFRCDPISEHNRLYWYRQTLGQGPEFLTYFQNEAQLEKSRLLSDRFSAERPKGSFSTLEIQRTEQGDSAMYLCASSPPGASGHLNTGELFFGEGSRLTVL.

The genes are TRBV30 and TRBJ1-1; D perhaps matches TRBD1 (5 bases). The CDR3 has 14 amino acids. Germline-derived CDR1 and CDR2 are GTSNPN and SVGIG (reference sequence). Trimming shortened V by 1 base and J by 5 bases, and 14 bases separated the two germline ends. This chain's CDR3 is CAWSERDRLTEAFF. The CDR3 nucleotides read TGTGCCTGGAGTGAACGGGACCGCCTGACTGAAGCTTTCTTT.

The gene calls are TRBV15 and TRBJ1-5; the D gene is possibly TRBD1 (6 bases). The germline gives CDR1 LNHNV, CDR2 YYDKDF (reference sequence). The CDR3 consists of 18 residues. V lost 0 bases and J 1 base, leaving 16 bases between the germline ends. Written as DNA, the CDR3 is TGTGCCACCAGCAGAGATGTTCCGGGACACCCGAGCAATCAGCCCCAGCATTTT. Translated, it gives CATSRDVPGHPSNQPQHF.

The chain is built from TRBV29-1 and TRBJ1-2, with unresolved D. Germline V gene lookup returns CDR1 SQVTM and CDR2 ANQGSEA. The CDR3 runs to 13 residues. The V and J ends lost 2 bases and 3 bases respectively, with 10 bases between them. The CDR3 DNA reads as TGCAGCGTTGAATTAGGGTCAGACTATGGCTACACCTTC. Its translation is CSVELGSDYGYTF.

This clonotype occurred once. The chain carries TRBV9 and TRBJ2-1; D uncertain. This CDR3 has 15 residues. V shed 5 bases and J shed 2 bases, with 14 bases lying between them. Germline V gene lookup returns CDR1 SGDLS and CDR2 YYNGEE. CDR3 nucleotides: TGTGCCAGCAGATCTGACCAACTCCCCTACAATGAGCAGTTCTTC. Its translation is CASRSDQLPYNEQFF.

The chain combines TRBV9 with TRBJ2-1; 14 bases fit TRBD2. The germline V gene encodes CDR1 SGDLS and CDR2 YYNGEE. The CDR3 is 18 amino acids. After removal of 5 bases from V and 4 bases from J, the junction contained 11 bases not matched to a gene. The CDR3 DNA sequence: TGTGCCAGCAGTGGGACTGGGACTAGCGGGGGAGCTTACAATGAGCAGTTCTTC. Protein sequence: CASSGTGTSGGAYNEQFF. The whole variable domain, filled in from reference TRBV9 and TRBJ2-1, reads DSGVTQTPKHLITATGQRVTLRCSPRSGDLSVYWYQQSLDQGLQFLIQYYNGEERAKGNILERFSAQQFPDLHSELNLSSLELGDSALYFCASSGTGTSGGAYNEQFFGPGTRLTVL.

The chain joins TRBV11-2 to TRBJ2-5, with D hard to call. Per the germline V gene, CDR1 is SGHAT and CDR2 is FQNNGV. V lost 5 bases, J lost 4 bases, and 11 bases lay in between. This CDR3 spans 13 amino acids. CDR3 residues: CASSRPLGETQYF. In DNA form, the CDR3 reads TGTGCCAGCAGCCGCCCTCTGGGAGAGACCCAGTACTTC.